The following is a T cell receptor beta chain sequence with its context. Its target is not known. Germline-derived CDR1 and CDR2 are SGHVS and FQNEAQ. CDR3 size: 16 residues. V shed 0 bases and J 5 bases; nucleotides not matched to a gene: 9. The PCR had 60 Vbeta and 13 Jbeta primers. Data came from immunoSEQ multiplex PCR; TCRdb stores just in-frame clones and leaves some out. The data contain some 110,000 clones, 65% to 85% of them singletons. The data were taken from a study of cytomegalovirus exposure and HLA in healthy donors. Study-level results: Most observed TCR sequences were rare, whereas some public TCRs were detected in many donors.

The V gene is TRBV7-8, the J gene TRBJ1-1, with 7 bases aligning to TRBD1. The sequencing sample was made of PBMCs. The receptor comes from a male donor in good health and CMV-seronegative. The CDR3 bases are TGTGCCAGCAGCTTAGCGACAGGGACAAGAGGGACTGAAGCTTTCTTT. It codes for CASSLATGTRGTEAFF.